This record covers a single T cell receptor beta chain. Its antigen is still unknown. This sample is drawn from a study of blood T cells in healthy people across ages. Findings of the study overall: The long-lived group displayed more naive CD4+ cells, plus higher diversity, than the aged donors did. Observed TCR beta diversity per million T cells went down as age went up. This fall followed a roughly linear course with age.

The authors ran a second PCR of about 6 to 11 cycles using a sample-barcoded 5' primer and a J-beta primer mix. Each cDNA molecule was tagged by a template-switch adaptor that had 12 random nucleotides. TCRdb independently ran MiXCR on the 5' RACE reads; one entry per CDR3 protein. Among about 1.8 million distinct CDR3 sequences listed, around half were seen once. The sample comprised blood. This TCR was sampled from a woman between 35 and 50 years old in good health.

The CDR3 bases are TGCAGTGCTAGTGGAGCCTCTGGGGCCAACGTCCTGACTTTC. The encoded protein is CSASGASGANVLTF. The chain links TRBV20-1 to TRBJ2-6; D call uncertain. Germline V gives CDR1 DFQATT, CDR2 SNEGSKA (reference sequence). V lost 3 bases, J lost 0 bases, and 6 bases lay in between. The length of the CDR3 is 14 residues.